The rows below give T cell receptor beta chains drawn from one sample of a study of cytomegalovirus exposure and HLA in healthy donors. The data were produced by immunoSEQ multiplex PCR, yet TCRdb's version contains in-frame clones alone and is incomplete. The sample records about 98,000 clones, under 75% being singletons. The sequencing input was PBMCs. Every receptor here comes from a female donor in good health and CMV-seronegative. Both conserved end residues are part of each CDR3. Each record gives: CDR3 DNA, CDR3 protein, J gene, V gene, clone size, D gene. The D gene is left open where the match is weak. Only part of the rows carry a size: once, few, many, or a class if the clone is expanded.

CDR3nt: TGCGCCAGCAGCCAAGGTTGGGAGGCCGGGGAGCTGTTTTTT
CDR3aa: CASSQGWEAGELFF
j_gene: TRBJ2-2
v_gene: TRBV4-1
abundance: NA
d_gene: NA

CDR3nt: TGTGCCATCAGGGTGGGACAGGCAAATATGAACACTGAAGCTTTCTTT
CDR3aa: CAIRVGQANMNTEAFF
j_gene: TRBJ1-1
v_gene: TRBV10-3
abundance: NA
d_gene: TRBD1

CDR3nt: TGTGCCAGCAGCCGCGAGAGGAGCGGCAATGAGCAGTTCTTC
CDR3aa: CASSRERSGNEQFF
j_gene: TRBJ2-1
v_gene: TRBV7-9
abundance: NA
d_gene: NA

CDR3nt: TGTGCCACCCTATCAGGATATAGCAATCAGCCCCAGCATTTT
CDR3aa: CATLSGYSNQPQHF
j_gene: TRBJ1-5
v_gene: TRBV28
abundance: NA
d_gene: NA

CDR3nt: TGTGCCAGCAGCTTAAAGGGACAGGGGTTGGCCGAGCAGTGCTTC
CDR3aa: CASSLKGQGLAEQCF
j_gene: TRBJ2-7
v_gene: TRBV7-9
abundance: NA
d_gene: TRBD1

CDR3nt: TGTGCCAGCTCCCCTGGGACAGGATATGGCTACACCTTC
CDR3aa: CASSPGTGYGYTF
j_gene: TRBJ1-2
v_gene: TRBV18
abundance: NA
d_gene: TRBD1

CDR3nt: TGTGCCAGCAGTTTGTCAGGGGGCCAAGAGACCCAGTACTTC
CDR3aa: CASSLSGGQETQYF
j_gene: TRBJ2-5
v_gene: TRBV28
abundance: few
d_gene: TRBD1

CDR3nt: TGTGCCAGCAGTTACTCATCTGGCCAGCCCCAGCATTTT
CDR3aa: CASSYSSGQPQHF
j_gene: TRBJ1-5
v_gene: TRBV6-5
abundance: few
d_gene: NA

CDR3nt: TGTGCCAGCAGCTTTGGGACCGGCGGGGATGGCTACACCTTC
CDR3aa: CASSFGTGGDGYTF
j_gene: TRBJ1-2
v_gene: TRBV5-6
abundance: NA
d_gene: NA

CDR3nt: TGTGCCAGCTCACTACTTAAAATCCGGGACAGTAACACCGGGGAGCTGTTTTTT
CDR3aa: CASSLLKIRDSNTGELFF
j_gene: TRBJ2-2
v_gene: TRBV18
abundance: NA
d_gene: TRBD1

CDR3nt: TGCGCCAGCAGCCAAGCTGACAGGGGGCAAACTCCGTTTTCCTTT
CDR3aa: CASSQADRGQTPFSF
j_gene: TRBJ1-1
v_gene: TRBV4-3
abundance: NA
d_gene: TRBD1

CDR3nt: TGTGCCAGCACCTTGCGGGGTCAGGGGGGGAACACTGAAGCTTTCTTT
CDR3aa: CASTLRGQGGNTEAFF
j_gene: TRBJ1-1
v_gene: TRBV7-9
abundance: NA
d_gene: TRBD1

CDR3nt: TGTGCCAGCAGCGTAGACTTAGCTAATTCACCCCTCCACTTT
CDR3aa: CASSVDLANSPLHF
j_gene: TRBJ1-6
v_gene: TRBV9
abundance: once
d_gene: NA

CDR3nt: TGTGCCAGCAGTCCGCGGGAGCACAATGAGCAGTTCTTC
CDR3aa: CASSPREHNEQFF
j_gene: TRBJ2-1
v_gene: TRBV6-6
abundance: NA
d_gene: TRBD2

CDR3nt: TGTGCCAGCAGCTTACCTTTAGCGGGGGGCCTTAACACCGGGGAGCTGTTTTTT
CDR3aa: CASSLPLAGGLNTGELFF
j_gene: TRBJ2-2
v_gene: TRBV5-8
abundance: NA
d_gene: TRBD2

CDR3nt: TGTGCCAGCAGTTCGCTGGGCGGCGGGGTCTATGGCTACACCTTC
CDR3aa: CASSSLGGGVYGYTF
j_gene: TRBJ1-2
v_gene: TRBV5-6
abundance: NA
d_gene: NA

CDR3nt: TGTGCCAGCAGCCCGAGCGGGGCTAACAATGAGCAGTTCTTC
CDR3aa: CASSPSGANNEQFF
j_gene: TRBJ2-1
v_gene: TRBV9
abundance: few
d_gene: TRBD2

CDR3nt: TGTGCCTGGAGCCTAGGGGTTAATGGAAACACCATATATTTT
CDR3aa: CAWSLGVNGNTIYF
j_gene: TRBJ1-3
v_gene: TRBV30
abundance: NA
d_gene: NA

CDR3nt: TGTGCCAGCAGCCCCCTAGCGGGGGCCTACAATGAGCAGTTCTTC
CDR3aa: CASSPLAGAYNEQFF
j_gene: TRBJ2-1
v_gene: TRBV5-8
abundance: NA
d_gene: TRBD2

CDR3nt: TGTGCCAGCATCCCTCTAGGGGTTGTCGGTGGCTACACCTTC
CDR3aa: CASIPLGVVGGYTF
j_gene: TRBJ1-2
v_gene: TRBV7-2
abundance: NA
d_gene: NA

CDR3nt: TGTGCCAGCACCCGGGGAGGGCGCGAGGCCTACGAGCAGTACTTC
CDR3aa: CASTRGGREAYEQYF
j_gene: TRBJ2-7
v_gene: TRBV2
abundance: few
d_gene: TRBD2

CDR3nt: TGTGCCAGCAGTCCCGCCGGGACTAGCAGCTCCTACGAGCAGTACTTC
CDR3aa: CASSPAGTSSSYEQYF
j_gene: TRBJ2-7
v_gene: TRBV25-1
abundance: NA
d_gene: TRBD2

CDR3nt: TGTGCCAGCAGCTTAGGGATGTTACAGGGATTGGGAAACTACGGCTACACCTTC
CDR3aa: CASSLGMLQGLGNYGYTF
j_gene: TRBJ1-2
v_gene: TRBV7-2
abundance: NA
d_gene: NA

CDR3nt: TGTGCCTGGAGGAGATCCCGGACAGGGAGACCCGGGGAGCTGTTTTTT
CDR3aa: CAWRRSRTGRPGELFF
j_gene: TRBJ2-2
v_gene: TRBV30
abundance: NA
d_gene: TRBD1

CDR3nt: TGTGCCACCCGGCGGGATACGCAGTATTTT
CDR3aa: CATRRDTQYF
j_gene: TRBJ2-3
v_gene: TRBV7-9
abundance: NA
d_gene: NA

CDR3nt: TGTGCCAGCAGCCCTATGGTTGGGCAGAATGGCTACACCTTC
CDR3aa: CASSPMVGQNGYTF
j_gene: TRBJ1-2
v_gene: TRBV9
abundance: NA
d_gene: NA

CDR3nt: TGTGCCAGCAGTAGGGGGGGAACCGGGGAGCTGTTTTTT
CDR3aa: CASSRGGTGELFF
j_gene: TRBJ2-2
v_gene: TRBV2
abundance: NA
d_gene: NA

CDR3nt: TGTGCCAGCAGACCTACAGGGGTCACCGGGGAGCTGTTTTTT
CDR3aa: CASRPTGVTGELFF
j_gene: TRBJ2-2
v_gene: TRBV16
abundance: NA
d_gene: TRBD1

CDR3nt: TGTGCCTGGAGGGGCCCCAGGGGAGAGCAGTTCTTC
CDR3aa: CAWRGPRGEQFF
j_gene: TRBJ2-1
v_gene: TRBV30
abundance: NA
d_gene: NA

CDR3nt: TGCAGCGTTAGACAGGGGGAATATGGCTACACCTTC
CDR3aa: CSVRQGEYGYTF
j_gene: TRBJ1-2
v_gene: TRBV29-1
abundance: NA
d_gene: TRBD1

CDR3nt: TGTGCCACCAGCAGTTTCAGGGGGTTAAGGGATGAGCAGTTCTTC
CDR3aa: CATSSFRGLRDEQFF
j_gene: TRBJ2-1
v_gene: TRBV15
abundance: NA
d_gene: TRBD1

CDR3nt: TGCGCCAGCAGTTTTGGGTTACGGGGTGAGAATTCACCCCTCCACTTT
CDR3aa: CASSFGLRGENSPLHF
j_gene: TRBJ1-6
v_gene: TRBV4-3
abundance: NA
d_gene: NA

CDR3nt: TGCAGCATCGCTGGACAGGGGAGGTCGGGGGAGCTGTTTTTT
CDR3aa: CSIAGQGRSGELFF
j_gene: TRBJ2-2
v_gene: TRBV29-1
abundance: NA
d_gene: TRBD1

CDR3nt: TGTGCCAGTAGTATGGGTACCGTGATCAGAGGAGGGACCCAGCATTTT
CDR3aa: CASSMGTVIRGGTQHF
j_gene: TRBJ1-5
v_gene: TRBV19
abundance: NA
d_gene: NA

CDR3nt: TGTGCCAGCAGTCAACAGATGAACACTGAAGCTTTCTTT
CDR3aa: CASSQQMNTEAFF
j_gene: TRBJ1-1
v_gene: TRBV6-5
abundance: NA
d_gene: NA